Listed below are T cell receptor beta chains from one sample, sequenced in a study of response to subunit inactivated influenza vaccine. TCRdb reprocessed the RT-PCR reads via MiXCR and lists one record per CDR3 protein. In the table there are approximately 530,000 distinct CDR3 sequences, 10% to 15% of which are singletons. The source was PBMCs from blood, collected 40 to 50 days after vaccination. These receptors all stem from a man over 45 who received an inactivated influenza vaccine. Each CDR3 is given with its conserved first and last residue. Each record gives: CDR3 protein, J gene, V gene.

CASSPRGVSGANVLTF	TRBJ2-6	TRBV9
CASSQDDRTDTQYF	TRBJ2-3	TRBV4-2
CASSETSGGNYNEQFF	TRBJ2-1	TRBV10-2
CASSPGLAGAVSTDTQYF	TRBJ2-3	TRBV11-1
CSVVPSGRAYEQYF	TRBJ2-7	TRBV29-1
CSVDGERGRSYNEQFF	TRBJ2-1	TRBV29-1
CASSLAGSNTGELFF	TRBJ2-2	TRBV5-1
CAISDQGRETQYF	TRBJ2-5	TRBV10-3
CASSSKRIKETQYF	TRBJ2-5	TRBV6-2/TRBV6-3
CSARWLAGAESSYNEQFF	TRBJ2-1	TRBV20-1
CAIGRGGNSPLHF	TRBJ1-6	TRBV10-3
CASSVGAGANYGYTF	TRBJ1-2	TRBV9